This is a list of T cell receptor beta chains from one sample in a study of T cell changes during pregnancy in multiple sclerosis. Clones were sequenced by immunoSEQ multiplex PCR, and TCRdb holds only the in-frame ones, with some missing. The sample includes 50,000 to 65,000 clones, about 94% of them seen just once. The sample was CD8+ T cells from peripheral blood mononuclear cells, taken in the second trimester of pregnancy. The receptors come from a female donor with multiple sclerosis, enrolled in a pregnancy study. CDR3s include the opening cysteine and the closing phenylalanine or tryptophan. A D gene is named only where the DNA matches it firmly. Expanded clones get a size class; other rows say once, few or many, or leave the size out.

J gene: TRBJ2-5; clone size: .; V gene: TRBV11-2; D gene: .; CDR3 protein: CASSLGGSGETQYF; CDR3 DNA: TGTGCCAGCAGCTTAGGTGGGTCGGGGGAGACCCAGTACTTC
J gene: TRBJ1-2; clone size: .; V gene: TRBV27; D gene: .; CDR3 protein: CVVWASLDGYTF; CDR3 DNA: TGTGTGGTGTGGGCCAGCCTTGATGGCTACACCTTC
J gene: TRBJ2-1; clone size: .; V gene: TRBV19; D gene: .; CDR3 protein: CASSIPFKVGDEQFF; CDR3 DNA: TGTGCCAGTAGTATTCCATTCAAGGTAGGAGATGAGCAGTTCTTC
J gene: TRBJ2-7; clone size: .; V gene: TRBV7-8; D gene: .; CDR3 protein: CASSLVTPSGEQYF; CDR3 DNA: TGTGCCAGCAGCTTAGTCACGCCCTCGGGAGAGCAGTACTTC
J gene: TRBJ2-1; clone size: .; V gene: TRBV7-2; D gene: .; CDR3 protein: CASSLIQEQFF; CDR3 DNA: TGTGCCAGCAGCTTAATCCAAGAGCAGTTCTTC
J gene: TRBJ2-7; clone size: once; V gene: TRBV5-6; D gene: TRBD2; CDR3 protein: CASSSLAGGFYEQYF; CDR3 DNA: TGTGCCAGCAGTTCTCTAGCGGGAGGATTCTACGAGCAGTACTTC
J gene: TRBJ2-3; clone size: once; V gene: TRBV27; D gene: TRBD2; CDR3 protein: CASSFVRELGDTQYF; CDR3 DNA: TGTGCCAGCAGTTTTGTGCGGGAGCTTGGAGATACGCAGTATTTT
J gene: TRBJ1-2; clone size: .; V gene: TRBV29-1; D gene: .; CDR3 protein: CSVPSRDGYTF; CDR3 DNA: TGCAGCGTTCCAAGCAGGGATGGCTACACCTTC
J gene: TRBJ2-7; clone size: .; V gene: TRBV7-8; D gene: .; CDR3 protein: CASSLTGPNSGQYF; CDR3 DNA: TGTGCCAGCAGCTTAACGGGCCCGAATAGCGGGCAGTACTTC
J gene: TRBJ2-1; clone size: .; V gene: TRBV29-1; D gene: .; CDR3 protein: CSVLFWVVGGNEQFF; CDR3 DNA: TGCAGCGTTCTTTTCTGGGTGGTCGGGGGCAATGAGCAGTTCTTC
J gene: TRBJ2-7; clone size: .; V gene: TRBV6-1; D gene: .; CDR3 protein: CASTHMQYEQYF; CDR3 DNA: TGTGCCAGCACCCACATGCAGTACGAGCAGTACTTC
J gene: TRBJ1-1; clone size: .; V gene: TRBV27; D gene: .; CDR3 protein: CASSLASGGTEAFF; CDR3 DNA: TGTGCCAGCAGTTTAGCCAGCGGCGGCACTGAAGCTTTCTTT
J gene: TRBJ2-1; clone size: once; V gene: TRBV6-5; D gene: .; CDR3 protein: CASSSSGGTYNEQFF; CDR3 DNA: .
J gene: TRBJ2-7; clone size: .; V gene: TRBV5-8; D gene: .; CDR3 protein: CASSLGYYEQYF; CDR3 DNA: TGTGCCAGCAGCTTGGGTTATTACGAGCAGTACTTC
J gene: TRBJ2-7; clone size: .; V gene: TRBV9; D gene: .; CDR3 protein: CASSVEGGTTYEQYF; CDR3 DNA: TGTGCCAGCAGCGTAGAGGGCGGGACCACCTACGAGCAGTACTTC
J gene: TRBJ2-7; clone size: .; V gene: TRBV5-6; D gene: TRBD2; CDR3 protein: CASSSLAESFYEQYF; CDR3 DNA: TGTGCCAGCAGCTCACTAGCGGAGTCTTTCTACGAGCAGTACTTC
J gene: TRBJ2-7; clone size: .; V gene: TRBV5-1; D gene: .; CDR3 protein: CASSLRRGGANEQYF; CDR3 DNA: TGCGCCAGCAGCTTGAGGAGGGGAGGTGCAAACGAGCAGTACTTC
J gene: TRBJ2-4; clone size: .; V gene: TRBV4-1; D gene: TRBD2; CDR3 protein: CASSQGQGGDIQYF; CDR3 DNA: TGCGCCAGCAGCCAAGGGCAGGGAGGGGACATTCAGTACTTC
J gene: TRBJ2-1; clone size: .; V gene: TRBV12-5; D gene: TRBD2; CDR3 protein: CASGLEPSGRNNEQFF; CDR3 DNA: TGTGCTAGTGGTTTGGAGCCTAGCGGGAGGAACAATGAGCAGTTCTTC
J gene: TRBJ2-5; clone size: .; V gene: TRBV11-2; D gene: .; CDR3 protein: CASSVGQGLQETQYF; CDR3 DNA: TGTGCCAGCAGCGTTGGACAGGGACTACAAGAGACCCAGTACTTC
J gene: TRBJ1-5; clone size: .; V gene: TRBV19; D gene: TRBD1; CDR3 protein: CASKQGAQPQHF; CDR3 DNA: TGTGCCAGTAAGCAGGGGGCTCAGCCCCAGCATTTT
J gene: TRBJ2-5; clone size: .; V gene: TRBV19; D gene: TRBD2; CDR3 protein: CASSRTAGGGETQYF; CDR3 DNA: TGTGCCAGTAGTCGAACTGCGGGAGGAGGAGAGACCCAGTACTTC
J gene: TRBJ2-1; clone size: once; V gene: TRBV28; D gene: .; CDR3 protein: CASSLWLNERPGDNEQFF; CDR3 DNA: TGTGCCAGCAGTTTGTGGTTGAACGAGCGCCCAGGGGACAATGAGCAGTTCTTC
J gene: TRBJ2-3; clone size: once; V gene: TRBV9; D gene: .; CDR3 protein: CASSVAGGLGVAQYF; CDR3 DNA: TGTGCCAGCAGCGTAGCTGGGGGGTTGGGAGTGGCGCAGTATTTT
J gene: TRBJ2-5; clone size: .; V gene: TRBV28; D gene: .; CDR3 protein: CASSLGQYQETQYF; CDR3 DNA: TGTGCCAGCAGTTTAGGACAGTACCAAGAGACCCAGTACTTC
J gene: TRBJ1-4; clone size: once; V gene: TRBV4-3; D gene: .; CDR3 protein: CASSRAPGRSEKLFF; CDR3 DNA: TGCGCCAGCAGCCGGGCCCCAGGGAGGAGTGAAAAACTGTTTTTT
J gene: TRBJ1-1; clone size: .; V gene: TRBV28; D gene: .; CDR3 protein: CASSLSNIRGTEAFF; CDR3 DNA: TGTGCCAGCAGTTTATCGAATATCAGAGGCACTGAAGCTTTCTTT
J gene: TRBJ1-1; clone size: .; V gene: TRBV9; D gene: TRBD1; CDR3 protein: CASSGDRGISEAFF; CDR3 DNA: TGTGCCAGCAGCGGGGACAGGGGCATCAGTGAAGCTTTCTTT
J gene: TRBJ1-1; clone size: .; V gene: TRBV30; D gene: TRBD1; CDR3 protein: CAWSGGDRADTEAFF; CDR3 DNA: TGTGCCTGGAGTGGGGGGGACAGGGCGGACACTGAAGCTTTCTTT
J gene: TRBJ2-3; clone size: .; V gene: TRBV9; D gene: TRBD2; CDR3 protein: CASSVGLAVITDTQYF; CDR3 DNA: TGTGCCAGCAGCGTAGGCCTAGCGGTAATCACAGATACGCAGTATTTT
J gene: TRBJ1-3; clone size: .; V gene: TRBV13; D gene: .; CDR3 protein: CASSLAEDRPGNTIYF; CDR3 DNA: TGTGCCAGCAGCTTAGCCGAAGACAGGCCTGGAAACACCATATATTTT
J gene: TRBJ2-1; clone size: .; V gene: TRBV13; D gene: TRBD2; CDR3 protein: CASSLPSGRDEQFF; CDR3 DNA: TGTGCCAGCAGCCTTCCTAGCGGGAGGGATGAGCAGTTCTTC
J gene: TRBJ2-3; clone size: .; V gene: TRBV27; D gene: .; CDR3 protein: CASSFTTGFTDTQYF; CDR3 DNA: TGTGCCAGCAGTTTCACAACGGGGTTCACAGATACGCAGTATTTT
J gene: TRBJ2-2; clone size: .; V gene: TRBV7-5; D gene: .; CDR3 protein: CVRSRPGQGTGELFF; CDR3 DNA: TGTGTCAGAAGCCGTCCGGGACAGGGGACCGGGGAGCTGTTTTTT
J gene: TRBJ2-3; clone size: .; V gene: TRBV9; D gene: TRBD2; CDR3 protein: CASSMGTSGTDTQYF; CDR3 DNA: TGTGCCAGCAGCATGGGGACTAGCGGCACAGATACGCAGTATTTT
J gene: TRBJ1-1; clone size: .; V gene: TRBV6-5; D gene: .; CDR3 protein: CASSYRGGTEAFF; CDR3 DNA: TGTGCCAGCAGTTACCGCGGTGGGACTGAAGCTTTCTTT
J gene: TRBJ1-4; clone size: once; V gene: TRBV11-2; D gene: TRBD1; CDR3 protein: CASSQTGGEKLFF; CDR3 DNA: TGTGCCAGCAGCCAAACAGGGGGTGAAAAACTGTTTTTT
J gene: TRBJ2-7; clone size: .; V gene: TRBV5-1; D gene: .; CDR3 protein: CASSLVRVNEQYF; CDR3 DNA: TGCGCCAGCAGCTTGGTGCGGGTCAACGAGCAGTACTTC
J gene: TRBJ2-1; clone size: .; V gene: TRBV2; D gene: .; CDR3 protein: CASNPTPSYNEQFF; CDR3 DNA: TGTGCCAGCAACCCGACTCCTTCCTACAATGAGCAGTTCTTC
J gene: TRBJ2-6; clone size: .; V gene: TRBV5-1; D gene: .; CDR3 protein: CASSLAGGANVLTF; CDR3 DNA: TGCGCCAGCAGCTTGGCCGGTGGGGCCAACGTCCTGACTTTC
J gene: TRBJ1-1; clone size: few; V gene: TRBV9; D gene: .; CDR3 protein: CASSVSARDTEAFF; CDR3 DNA: TGTGCCAGCAGCGTATCCGCGAGGGACACTGAAGCTTTCTTT
J gene: TRBJ1-1; clone size: medium-sized; V gene: TRBV4-2; D gene: TRBD1; CDR3 protein: CASSQARTGGTEAFF; CDR3 DNA: TGTGCCAGCAGCCAAGCCAGGACAGGGGGCACTGAAGCTTTCTTT
J gene: TRBJ2-7; clone size: .; V gene: TRBV28; D gene: .; CDR3 protein: CASSSGLRDYEQYF; CDR3 DNA: TGTGCCAGCAGTTCCGGCCTGCGGGACTACGAGCAGTACTTC
J gene: TRBJ1-5; clone size: .; V gene: TRBV27; D gene: TRBD1; CDR3 protein: CASSETGGSNQPQHF; CDR3 DNA: TGTGCCAGCAGTGAGACAGGGGGTAGCAATCAGCCCCAGCATTTT
J gene: TRBJ1-2; clone size: .; V gene: TRBV9; D gene: .; CDR3 protein: CASSVAGRPDYGYTF; CDR3 DNA: TGTGCCAGCAGCGTAGCCGGCAGGCCCGACTATGGCTACACCTTC
J gene: TRBJ2-5; clone size: .; V gene: TRBV7-2; D gene: TRBD1; CDR3 protein: CASSSGTGGEETQYF; CDR3 DNA: TGTGCCAGCAGCTCCGGGACAGGGGGCGAAGAGACCCAGTACTTC
J gene: TRBJ2-3; clone size: .; V gene: TRBV4-1; D gene: TRBD2; CDR3 protein: CASSQEGLAALTDTQYF; CDR3 DNA: TGCGCCAGCAGCCAAGAGGGACTAGCGGCCCTCACAGATACGCAGTATTTT
J gene: TRBJ2-3; clone size: .; V gene: TRBV6-4; D gene: .; CDR3 protein: CASSDSPGMADTQYF; CDR3 DNA: TGTGCCAGCAGTGACTCGCCAGGGATGGCAGATACGCAGTATTTT
J gene: TRBJ2-1; clone size: .; V gene: TRBV21-1; D gene: .; CDR3 protein: CASRKLADIYNEQFF; CDR3 DNA: TGTGCCAGCAGGAAACTAGCGGATATCTACAATGAGCAGTTCTTC
J gene: TRBJ2-2; clone size: .; V gene: TRBV7-6; D gene: TRBD2; CDR3 protein: CASSLPTRLASAGELFF; CDR3 DNA: TGTGCCAGCAGCTTGCCAACCAGACTAGCAAGCGCCGGGGAGCTGTTTTTT
J gene: TRBJ2-2; clone size: .; V gene: TRBV19; D gene: .; CDR3 protein: CASSIWGRSAGELFF; CDR3 DNA: TGTGCCAGTAGTATTTGGGGGAGGAGCGCCGGGGAGCTGTTTTTT
J gene: TRBJ1-2; clone size: .; V gene: TRBV9; D gene: .; CDR3 protein: CASSVGTDYGYTF; CDR3 DNA: TGTGCCAGCAGCGTAGGGACAGACTATGGCTACACCTTC
J gene: TRBJ2-1; clone size: .; V gene: TRBV19; D gene: TRBD2; CDR3 protein: CASSIITGGNNEQFF; CDR3 DNA: TGTGCCAGTAGTATCATAACGGGAGGCAACAATGAGCAGTTCTTC